Here is one TCR beta chain with its context. What it binds is not known. This CDR3 is built from 14 residues. Trimming cost V 3 bases and J 5 bases; bases outside gene matches: 6. From germline, CDR1 is MNHEY and CDR2 SMNVEV (reference sequence). The data stem from a study of siplizumab effects on memory and regulatory T cells. TCRdb's copy holds only in-frame clones and misses some; the assay was immunoSEQ multiplex PCR. The sample lists over 100,000 clones, over 85% occurring once. Study-wide results and limits: Roughly 80-97% of dividing CD4+ or CD8+ clones were without an attributable naive or memory phenotype. Unstimulated subsets accounted for the mapping of only a minor share of the clones that were alloreactive. Confirmatory evidence of suppressive function in proliferating siplizumab-culture Tregs was not obtained. Under siplizumab, alloreactive sequences traced to unstimulated CD4+ memory cells were significantly reduced.

The receptor was derived from a human donor in good health. This chain links TRBV27 with TRBJ2-7; TRBD1 aligns across 8 bases. The specimen was Tregs sorted from blood. The CDR3 sequence is CASSFGQGGNEQYF. The DNA of the CDR3 is TGTGCCAGCAGTTTCGGACAGGGTGGAAACGAGCAGTACTTC.